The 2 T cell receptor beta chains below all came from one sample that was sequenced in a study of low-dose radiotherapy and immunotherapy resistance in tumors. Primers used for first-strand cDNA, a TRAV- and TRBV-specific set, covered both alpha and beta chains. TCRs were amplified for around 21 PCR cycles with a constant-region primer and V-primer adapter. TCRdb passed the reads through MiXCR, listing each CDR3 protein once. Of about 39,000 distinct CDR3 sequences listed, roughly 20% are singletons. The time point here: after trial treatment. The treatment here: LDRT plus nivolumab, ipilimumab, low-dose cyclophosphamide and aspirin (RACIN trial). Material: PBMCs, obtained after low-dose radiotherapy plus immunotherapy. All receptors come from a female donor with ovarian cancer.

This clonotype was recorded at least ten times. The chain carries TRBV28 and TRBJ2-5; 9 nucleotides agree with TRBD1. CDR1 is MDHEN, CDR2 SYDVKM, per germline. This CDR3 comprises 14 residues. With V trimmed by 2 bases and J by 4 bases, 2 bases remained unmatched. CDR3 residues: CASSLTGGLETQYF. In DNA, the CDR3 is TGTGCCAGCAGTTTAACAGGGGGCTTAGAGACCCAGTACTTC.

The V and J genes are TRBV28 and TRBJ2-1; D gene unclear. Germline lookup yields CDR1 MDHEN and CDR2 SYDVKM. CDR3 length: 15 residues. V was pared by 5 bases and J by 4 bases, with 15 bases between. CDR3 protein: CASSPPAVGYNEQFF. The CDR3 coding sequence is TGTGCCAGCAGTCCTCCCGCGGTAGGGTACAATGAGCAGTTCTTC.